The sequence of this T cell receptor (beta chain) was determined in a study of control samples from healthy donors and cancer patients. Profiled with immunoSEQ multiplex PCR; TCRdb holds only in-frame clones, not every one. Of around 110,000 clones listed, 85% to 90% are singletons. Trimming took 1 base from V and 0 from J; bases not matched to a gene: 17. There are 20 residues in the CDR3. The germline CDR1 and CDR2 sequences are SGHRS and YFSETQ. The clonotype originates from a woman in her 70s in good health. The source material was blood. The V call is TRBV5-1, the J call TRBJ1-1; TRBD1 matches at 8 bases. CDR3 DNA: TGCGCCAGCAGCTTGAGGGGGACAGGTTTAAGTACCCGCATGAACACTGAAGCTTTCTTT. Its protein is CASSLRGTGLSTRMNTEAFF.